A selection of T cell receptor beta chains follows, all from one sample in a study of blood T cell repertoires in COVID-19. Repertoires were generated with immunoSEQ multiplex PCR, while TCRdb's copy carries only in-frame clones and drops some. This table has some 150,000 clones, around 90% appearing once. The sequenced sample consisted of peripheral blood. These receptors all come from a human donor in a cohort sampled during active COVID-19. Both conserved end residues are part of each CDR3. The D gene is left open where the match is weak. Clone size is given for some rows only: seen once, a few or many times, or a class if the clone is expanded.

V	size	J	D	DNA	CDR3
TRBV4-2	-	TRBJ2-7	-	TGTGCCAGCAGCCAAGATGTAGGGGGTGTGCAGTACTTC	CASSQDVGGVQYF
TRBV11-2	-	TRBJ2-1	-	TGTGCCAGCAGCTCGGGTCAGGGGTGGAGAGATGAGCAGTTCTTC	CASSSGQGWRDEQFF
TRBV5-4	-	TRBJ2-7	-	TGTGCCAGCAGCTCGCCCCCGGGGGTGCCCTACGAGCAGTACTTC	CASSSPPGVPYEQYF
TRBV27	many	TRBJ1-1	-	TGTGCCAGCAGTTTATCGGTCAGGGGTTCTGAAGCTTTCTTT	CASSLSVRGSEAFF
TRBV7-3	-	TRBJ2-2	TRBD2	TGTGCCAGCAGCTTTAGGGCGGGAGGGCCCTCCGGGGAGCTGTTTTTT	CASSFRAGGPSGELFF
TRBV5-8	-	TRBJ1-2	-	TGTGCCAGCAGCTTGGCCGAACGCGACTATGGCTACACCTTC	CASSLAERDYGYTF
TRBV5-1	-	TRBJ1-6	-	TGCGCCAGCAGCCCGAAGACAGCATTCTATAATTCACCCCTCCACTTT	CASSPKTAFYNSPLHF
TRBV7-2	-	TRBJ2-1	-	TGTGCCAGCAGCTTAGCCCAAGCGGGTTCCTACAATGAGCAGTTCTTC	CASSLAQAGSYNEQFF
TRBV5-5	-	TRBJ1-1	-	TGTGCCAGCAGCTTGGAGGCCAAACGGGGGGCTGAAGCTTTCTTT	CASSLEAKRGAEAFF
TRBV19	-	TRBJ1-5	-	TGTGCCAGTACCCCAGGGGTCAGTCAGCCCCAGCATTTT	CASTPGVSQPQHF
TRBV14	-	TRBJ2-7	TRBD2	TGTGCCAGCAGCCTCCTCGGGGGGAACATTTACTACGAGCAGTACTTC	CASSLLGGNIYYEQYF
TRBV27	few	TRBJ2-1	TRBD2	TGTGCCAGCAGTAGGACTAGCGGGTCTTGGAATGAGCAGTTCTTC	CASSRTSGSWNEQFF
TRBV7-9	-	TRBJ1-4	-	TGTGCCAGCAGCTTCTATCGGACAGCGTTAAATGAAAAACTGTTTTTT	CASSFYRTALNEKLFF
TRBV9	-	TRBJ2-7	TRBD1	TGTGCCAGCAGCGTAGAGGGACAGGGGGTCGACGAGCAGTACTTC	CASSVEGQGVDEQYF
TRBV5-5	few	TRBJ1-5	-	TGTGCCAGCAGCTTGGATACAGGCAATCAGCCCCAGCATTTT	CASSLDTGNQPQHF
TRBV5-4	-	TRBJ2-7	TRBD1	TGTGCCAGCAGCCGAGGGACAGGGGGGACCTACGAGCAGTACTTC	CASSRGTGGTYEQYF
TRBV2	-	TRBJ2-7	-	TGTGCCACCTCCAGCTGGACAGACTACGAGCAGTACTTC	CATSSWTDYEQYF
TRBV19	-	TRBJ2-3	TRBD2	TGTGCCAGTAGTATAGTTTTAACGGGGGGGCTTCCCAAAGATACGCAGTATTTT	CASSIVLTGGLPKDTQYF
TRBV5-1	-	TRBJ2-1	TRBD1	TGCGCCAGCAGCTTCGGGACAGGGCCCTACAATGAGCAGTTCTTC	CASSFGTGPYNEQFF
TRBV5-1	-	TRBJ1-1	-	TGCGCCAGCAGCCCAGGTACAGGGAACACTGAAGCTTTCTTT	CASSPGTGNTEAFF
TRBV28	-	TRBJ1-5	-	TGTGCCAGCAGTTTTCAGGGAGGAGGTCAGCCCCAGCATTTT	CASSFQGGGQPQHF
TRBV11-2	-	TRBJ1-6	TRBD1	TGTGCCAGCAGCTCCGGCTGGACAGGGGCGGCCCTCCACTTT	CASSSGWTGAALHF
TRBV19	-	TRBJ2-5	TRBD2	TGTGCCAGTAGCACCCAGGGTAGCGGGGGCTCCTCGTACCAAGAGACCCAGTACTTC	CASSTQGSGGSSYQETQYF
TRBV27	-	TRBJ2-1	TRBD2	TGTGCCAGCAGGCCGGGACTAGCGGGCAATGAGCAGTTCTTC	CASRPGLAGNEQFF